This TCR beta chain was sequenced during a study of blood T cell repertoires in COVID-19. In the study overall: Samples taken during acute and convalescent COVID-19 were collected in the United States, Italy and Spain. From T cells, B-cell-depleted T cells, or PBMCs came the material, which was cDNA or gDNA.

Repertoires were generated with immunoSEQ multiplex PCR, while TCRdb's copy carries only in-frame clones and drops some. The sample shows around 370,000 clones, 87% of them seen only once. Germline V gene data show CDR1 as SGHKS and CDR2 as YYEKEE (reference sequence). The ends lost 0 bases at V and 7 bases at J; junction bases unmatched: 4. The CDR3 sequence is 15 residues long. Seattle participants joined during active infection and were tracked over time. The specimen sequenced was peripheral blood. The genes are TRBV5-5 and TRBJ2-1; 10 bases align to TRBD2. The TCR was taken from a woman between 50 and 59 years old with COVID-19, enrolled during active disease. The CDR3: CASSLVLAGRNEQFF. The CDR3 DNA reads as TGTGCCAGCAGCTTGGTACTAGCGGGAAGGAATGAGCAGTTCTTC.